These 20 T cell receptor beta chains came from one sample sequenced in a study of early T cells in non-severe SARS-CoV-2 infection. One entry per CDR3 protein results from TCRdb running MiXCR on the 5' RACE reads. The sample has just under 85,000 distinct CDR3 sequences; more than 9% are singletons. Specimen: whole blood, collected at baseline. These receptors originate from an adult who was a healthcare worker with PCR-confirmed SARS-CoV-2 infection or an uninfected control (not recorded which).

The J gene is TRBJ2-3, the V gene TRBV7-2; 7 bases are shared with TRBD2. The CDR3 loop spans 15 amino acids. Germline CDR1 and CDR2: SGHTA and FQGNSA. Trimming cost V 1 base and J 3 bases; bases outside gene matches: 4. The CDR3 nucleotides are TGTGCCAGCAGCTTAGTGGCGGGAGCTACAGATACGCAGTATTTT. Its protein product is CASSLVAGATDTQYF. Variable domain in full (rest from reference TRBV7-2 and TRBJ2-3): GAGVSQSPSNKVTEKGKDVELRCDPISGHTALYWYRQSLGQGLEFLIYFQGNSAPDKSGLPSDRFSAERTGGSVSTLTIQRTQQEDSAVYLCASSLVAGATDTQYFGPGTRLTVL.

The chain is built from TRBV7-7 and TRBJ2-1; D perhaps matches TRBD2 (6 bases). CDR1 and CDR2 (germline): SSHAT, FNYEAQ (reference sequence). This CDR3 comprises 16 residues. The V and J ends lost 5 bases and 5 bases respectively, with 19 bases between them. For the CDR3, the DNA is TGTGCCAGCAGCCCTAGGGCGGGACGGCCAGACAATGAGCAGTTCTTC. Translated, it gives CASSPRAGRPDNEQFF. Full variable domain (remainder filled in from reference TRBV7-7 and TRBJ2-1): GAGVSQSPRYKVTKRGQDVTLRCDPISSHATLYWYQQALGQGPEFLTYFNYEAQPDKSGLPSDRFSAERPEGSISTLTIQRTEQRDSAMYRCASSPRAGRPDNEQFFGPGTRLTVL.

This sequence joins TRBV6-5 and TRBJ1-1; D not certain. This CDR3 has 14 residues. Germline CDR1 MNHEY, CDR2 SVGAGI. Trimming pared 0 bases from V and 1 base from J, leaving 6 bases between. In nucleotides, the CDR3 is TGTGCCAGCAGTTACTCGATAGCGAACACTGAAGCTTTCTTT. The encoded protein is CASSYSIANTEAFF.

This chain links TRBV1 with TRBJ2-3; TRBD1, as called in the table, went unchecked against the DNA. TRBV1 is given as a pseudogene. The CDR3 runs to 16 residues. In DNA form, the CDR3 reads TGCATCAGCAGCCAATTCCGGACAGGGACGACAGATACGCAGTATTTT. Translation: CISSQFRTGTTDTQYF.

The CDR3 is CASSILRGTAITEAFF. The CDR3, as DNA: TGTGCCAGCAGCATACTTAGGGGGACAGCAATCACTGAAGCTTTCTTT. This rearrangement joins TRBV5-4 to TRBJ1-1, with 7 bases lining up with TRBD1. The V gene's germline CDR1 is SGHNT and CDR2 YYREEE (reference sequence). The CDR3 length is 16 residues. V was clipped by 4 bases and J by 4 bases; unmatched bases: 13.

This clonotype was seen ten or more times. The rearrangement links TRBV12-3 or TRBV12-4 to TRBJ2-6; 7 bases are a match to TRBD1. After removal of 6 bases from V and 0 bases from J, the junction contained 11 bases not matched to a gene. The CDR3 runs to 18 residues. DNA for the CDR3: TGTGCCAGCAGCCCCGTAGGGGGCGGTTTCTCTGGGGCCAACGTCCTGACTTTC. Protein: CASSPVGGGFSGANVLTF.

This clonotype was detected a few times. This chain uses TRBV7-6 with TRBJ2-3, with a possible D match to TRBD2 (6 bases). Between the trimmed V and J ends, which lost 6 bases and 8 bases, there was a span of 12 bases. In germline, CDR1 is SGHVS, CDR2 FNYEAQ. CDR3 length: 12 amino acids. CDR3 DNA: TGTGCCAGCAGACATAGCGGAGGTACGCAGTATTTT. Amino acid sequence: CASRHSGGTQYF. Full variable domain (remainder filled in from reference TRBV7-6 and TRBJ2-3): GAGVSQSPRYKVTKRGQDVALRCDPISGHVSLYWYRQALGQGPEFLTYFNYEAQQDKSGLPNDRFSAERPEGSISTLTIQRTEQRDSAMYRCASRHSGGTQYFGPGTRLTVL.

This clonotype has ten or more counts. The J gene is TRBJ2-7, the V gene TRBV6-6; D remains unclear. Trimming left V 0 bases short and J 6 bases short, with 6 bases between. CDR1 MNHNY and CDR2 SVGAGI come from the germline V gene (reference sequence). CDR3 length equals 12 residues. Written as DNA, the CDR3 is TGTGCCAGCAGTTACTCAGGGCCCGAGCAGTACTTC. It is translated as CASSYSGPEQYF.

The chain carries TRBV2 and TRBJ2-5; the D gene is possibly TRBD2 (7 bases). V was shortened by 3 bases and J by 7 bases, with 12 bases between the two germline ends. The CDR3 runs to 13 residues. Germline V CDR1 and CDR2: SNHLY, FYNNEI. DNA of the CDR3: TGTGCCAGCAGTGATCCCGGGGGGCGGACCCAGTACTTC. Translation: CASSDPGGRTQYF.

This clonotype has just a few counts. The rearrangement links TRBV9 to TRBJ2-3; D may be TRBD1 (5 bases). Trimming stripped 0 bases from V and 1 base from J, with 9 bases between. The germline gives CDR1 SGDLS, CDR2 YYNGEE. The CDR3 spans 15 residues. The CDR3 DNA sequence: TGTGCCAGCAGCGTAGGGACAATAGGCACAGATACGCAGTATTTT. It is translated as CASSVGTIGTDTQYF.

This clonotype was seen a few times. The DNA for the CDR3 is TGTGCCAGCAGTTACTTGGGGGGAAACGAGCAGTACTTC. It codes for CASSYLGGNEQYF. The gene calls are TRBV6-5 and TRBJ2-7; TRBD2 might be the D (6 bases). CDR3 length: 13 residues. Germline loops: CDR1 MNHEY, CDR2 SVGAGI. V lost 1 base and J lost 5, with 9 bases in between.

V and J are TRBV30 and TRBJ1-1; D is perhaps TRBD1 (5 bases). The CDR3 contains 11 residues. From germline, CDR1 is GTSNPN and CDR2 SVGIG (reference sequence). Deletions cut 1 base from V and 6 bases from J, with 6 bases between. This CDR3 is CAWSEGAEAFF. The CDR3 region has the DNA TGTGCCTGGAGTGAAGGGGCTGAAGCTTTCTTT. Using reference TRBV30 and TRBJ1-1 for the parts outside the CDR3, the full variable domain is SQTIHQWPATLVQPVGSPLSLECTVEGTSNPNLYWYRQAAGRGLQLLFYSVGIGQISSEVPQNLSASRPQDRQFILSSKKLLLSDSGFYLCAWSEGAEAFFGQGTRLTVV.

This chain joins TRBV7-9 and TRBJ2-1; possibly TRBD2 for D (6 bases). The CDR3 spans 15 residues. Germline V gene lookup returns CDR1 SEHNR and CDR2 FQNEAQ (reference sequence). The ends were cut back, 4 bases at V and 9 bases at J, with 19 bases in the middle. The chain's CDR3 is CASSSPGDLGGEQFF. Written as DNA, the CDR3 is TGTGCCAGCAGCTCTCCGGGGGATCTGGGCGGTGAGCAGTTCTTC.

This clonotype showed up many times. The genes are TRBV12-3 or TRBV12-4 and TRBJ1-2, with a weak D call TRBD1 (6 bases). The CDR3 is 15 residues long. V was pared by 6 bases and J by 2 bases, with 16 bases between. CDR3 sequence: CASSPRVGANYGYTF. The CDR3 coding sequence is TGTGCCAGCAGCCCAAGAGTGGGGGCCAACTATGGCTACACCTTC.

This clonotype occurred many times. V and J are TRBV5-1 and TRBJ2-7, with a possible D match to TRBD1 (6 bases). Germline V gene sequence: CDR1 SGHRS, CDR2 YFSETQ. Trimming left V 0 bases short and J 5 bases short, with 12 bases between. The CDR3 contains 14 residues. For the CDR3, the DNA is TGCGCCAGCAGCTTGGCCGCTGGGGGCCACGAGCAGTACTTC. This encodes CASSLAAGGHEQYF.

This clonotype was observed a single time. The chain recombines TRBV20-1 with TRBJ2-3; TRBD2 matches at 7 bases. The CDR3 is 14 amino acids. With V trimmed by 7 bases and J by 6 bases, 13 bases remained unmatched. Germline V CDR1 and CDR2: DFQATT, SNEGSKA (reference sequence). The CDR3 protein is CSVSGLAGSDTQYF. CDR3 nucleotide sequence: TGCAGTGTTAGCGGGCTAGCAGGTTCGGATACGCAGTATTTT.

Only a few counts were recorded for this clonotype. This rearrangement joins TRBV20-1 to TRBJ2-1, with TRBD2 matching 12 bases. J lost 7 bases, V lost 1 base, and 5 bases had no gene match. This CDR3 has 15 amino acids. From germline, CDR1 is DFQATT and CDR2 SNEGSKA (reference sequence). CDR3 coding DNA: TGCAGTGCTAGAGTGGCTAGCGGGAGGGGGAATGAGCAGTTCTTC. Its translation is CSARVASGRGNEQFF.

This clonotype is labeled as medium-sized. This chain uses TRBV10-3 with TRBJ2-7; D may be TRBD2 (6 bases). Germline V gives CDR1 ENHRY, CDR2 SYGVKD. CDR3 size: 16 residues. The V and J ends lost 3 bases and 4 bases respectively, with 19 bases between them. CDR3 sequence reads: CAISDVGTGVDYEQYF. The CDR3 nucleotides read TGTGCCATCAGTGACGTAGGAACGGGAGTAGATTACGAGCAGTACTTC.

This clonotype came up a few times. The chain carries TRBV7-2 and TRBJ2-2; D is perhaps TRBD1 (6 bases). This CDR3 spans 13 amino acids. V lost 5 bases and J 6 bases, leaving 10 bases between the germline ends. Per the germline V gene, CDR1 is SGHTA and CDR2 is FQGNSA. CDR3 in amino acids: CASSPRQAGELFF. The DNA of the CDR3 is TGTGCCAGCAGCCCACGACAGGCCGGGGAGCTGTTTTTT.

The rearrangement joins TRBV18 to TRBJ2-7; D call uncertain. The V and J ends lost 2 bases and 3 bases respectively, with 8 bases between them. CDR1 and CDR2 from the germline V gene are KGHSH and LQKENI. This CDR3 region has 13 residues. CDR3 residues: CASSPFRSYEQYF. CDR3 sequence (DNA): TGTGCCAGCTCACCATTTCGGAGCTACGAGCAGTACTTC.